This T cell receptor beta chain was documented in a study of blood T cell repertoires in COVID-19. Clones were read by immunoSEQ multiplex PCR, and TCRdb kept only the in-frame ones, dropping some. The sample has roughly 210,000 clones; roughly 84% are singletons. Trimming removed 3 bases from V and 3 bases from J, with 12 bases in between. The CDR3 has 14 amino acids. The germline CDR1 and CDR2 sequences are SNHLY and FYNNEI. Material: PBMCs or T cells enriched from blood (not recorded which). The J gene is TRBJ2-7, the V gene TRBV2; maybe TRBD1 (5 bases). This clonotype was sampled from a man aged 25 to 40 in a cohort exposed to, infected with or recovered from COVID-19 (not recorded which). The CDR3 sequence is CASSDQGSGYEQYF. The CDR3 bases are TGTGCCAGCAGTGATCAGGGTTCCGGCTACGAGCAGTACTTC.